The TCR beta chain under discussion was sequenced for a study of control samples from healthy donors and cancer patients. Using immunoSEQ multiplex PCR, the repertoire was profiled, and TCRdb retains in-frame clones only, with some absent. The sample lists over 100,000 clones; over 80% were seen once. The CDR3 runs 15 residues. Trimming removed 0 bases from V and 7 bases from J, with 13 bases in between. Germline V gene lookup returns CDR1 LNHDA and CDR2 SQIVND (reference sequence). The receptor was isolated from a woman between 50 and 59 years old in good health. The chain joins TRBV19 to TRBJ1-5, with D possibly matching TRBD1 (5 bases). The sequenced sample consisted of blood. The CDR3 is CASSIDGAFGQPQHF. The CDR3 nucleotides are TGTGCCAGTAGTATAGATGGGGCTTTTGGGCAGCCCCAGCATTTT.